A single sample gave rise to the 24 T cell receptor beta chains below, sequenced in a study of CD8 T cells in ankylosing spondylitis (dated by TCRdb to 2016 to 2017). Libraries were constructed by 5' RACE. TCRdb records Illumina HiSeq 2500 as the sequencer. TCRdb handled the public reads itself, with Q25 trimming in fastp and clone calling in MiXCR, and kept productive beta chains. Each entry merges the rows of one CDR3 protein and shows their most common DNA and genes. Present in this sample are roughly 280,000 distinct CDR3 sequences, around 20% of which were seen just once. Together, the top ten hold roughly 8% of the sample. The sequenced sample was blood, either unsorted or a sorted T cell fraction (not recorded which). These receptors came from a male donor with ankylosing spondylitis or in good health (not recorded which).

The chain uses TRBV25-1 and TRBJ1-4, with 11 bases fitting TRBD1. Looked up from germline, CDR1 is MGHDK and CDR2 is SYGVNS. The CDR3 runs 15 residues. Trimming removed 8 bases from V and 8 bases from J; junction bases left unmatched: 10. In nucleotides, the CDR3 is TGTGCCAGCTCAGAGAGAAGGGACAGGGGGGAAAAACTGTTTTTT. Encoded protein: CASSERRDRGEKLFF.

At least ten counts were recorded for this clonotype. The CDR3 nucleotides read TGCGCCAGCAGCGGGAGAGCAATCTACAATGAGCAGTTCTTC. Its protein product is CASSGRAIYNEQFF. The chain recombines TRBV5-1 with TRBJ2-1; D is perhaps TRBD2 (5 bases). Germline-derived CDR1 and CDR2 are SGHRS and YFSETQ. This CDR3 is built from 14 residues. The V gene lost 4 bases and the J gene lost 3 bases, with 11 bases spanning the gap.

J is TRBJ1-1 and V is TRBV6-5; TRBD1 matches at 8 bases. This CDR3 comprises 15 residues. The ends lost 2 bases at V and 0 bases at J; junction bases unmatched: 2. CDR1 is MNHEY, CDR2 SVGAGI, per germline. The CDR3 DNA sequence: TGTGCCAGCAGTTACGGGACAGGCATGAACACTGAAGCTTTCTTT. This translates into CASSYGTGMNTEAFF.

J is TRBJ2-3 and V is TRBV10-3; no clear D. Trimming pared 2 bases from V and 2 bases from J, leaving 11 bases between. The CDR3 is 15 amino acids. Germline V CDR1 and CDR2: ENHRY, SYGVKD. Here the CDR3 DNA reads TGTGCCATCAGTGAGGGATCACGATACACAGATACGCAGTATTTT. Translating it yields CAISEGSRYTDTQYF.

The chain is built from TRBV30 and TRBJ1-6; TRBD1 agrees at 7 bases. The trim removed 1 base at V and 7 bases at J, leaving 4 bases unmatched. This CDR3 spans 14 amino acids. Germline V gene data show CDR1 as GTSNPN and CDR2 as SVGIG (reference sequence). The CDR3 spells CAWSADRENSPLHF. Here the CDR3 DNA reads TGTGCCTGGAGTGCCGACAGGGAAAATTCACCCCTCCACTTT.

The V and J genes are TRBV4-2 and TRBJ2-4; D is possibly TRBD2 (7 bases). Between the trimmed V and J ends, which lost 1 base and 2 bases, there was a span of 15 bases. Germline V gene lookup returns CDR1 LGHNA and CDR2 YNFKEQ. There are 17 residues in the CDR3. CDR3 protein: CASSQVAGAVSKNIQYF. CDR3 bases: TGTGCCAGCAGCCAAGTCGCGGGGGCCGTCTCCAAAAACATTCAGTACTTC.

The chain carries TRBV21-1 and TRBJ2-2; the DNA was not compared with TRBD1, the D call given in the table. TRBV21-1 is described as a pseudogene. The CDR3 length is 16 residues. For the CDR3, the DNA is TGTGCCAGCAGCCCCGACCGACAGGGGGCTGGCGGGGAGCTGTTTTTT. This translates into CASSPDRQGAGGELFF.

The CDR3 sequence is CASSRDTSYGYTF. Here the CDR3 DNA reads TGCGCCAGCAGCAGGGACACCAGCTATGGCTACACCTTC. The J gene is TRBJ1-2, the V gene TRBV5-1; a weak D match, TRBD1 (6 bases). The ends were cut back, 4 bases at V and 4 bases at J, with 11 bases in the middle. Per germline, CDR1 SGHRS and CDR2 YFSETQ. This CDR3 spans 13 amino acids.

This clonotype showed up just a few times. The V gene is TRBV4-3, the J gene TRBJ2-4, with 16 bases that match TRBD2. The CDR3 has 18 residues. Germline assignment: CDR1 LGHNA and CDR2 YSLEER. Unmatched junction bases numbered 5, after V lost 3 bases and J lost 3 bases. The chain's CDR3 is CASSHAGLAGGGKNIQYF. The CDR3 bases are TGCGCCAGCAGCCATGCGGGACTAGCGGGAGGGGGCAAAAACATTCAGTACTTC.

The V call is TRBV6-1, the J call TRBJ1-5; D is undetermined. This CDR3 region has 15 residues. V lost 4 bases and J 0 bases, leaving 10 bases between the germline ends. Germline assignment: CDR1 MNHNS and CDR2 SASEGT. This chain's CDR3 is CASSVEAYSNQPQHF. CDR3 sequence (DNA): TGTGCCAGCAGTGTGGAGGCCTATAGCAATCAGCCCCAGCATTTT.

The gene calls are TRBV7-8 and TRBJ1-1, with TRBD1 as a possible D gene (5 bases). The ends were cut back, 1 base at V and 6 bases at J, with 9 bases in the middle. The CDR3 is made up of 13 amino acids. Germline V gives CDR1 SGHVS, CDR2 FQNEAQ. The CDR3 region is CASSLDRFAEAFF. Written as DNA, the CDR3 is TGTGCCAGCAGCTTAGACAGGTTCGCTGAAGCTTTCTTT.

At least ten counts were recorded for this clonotype. The chain is built from TRBV12-3 or TRBV12-4 and TRBJ2-2; D gene unclear. The CDR3 covers 14 residues. Trimming removed 6 bases at V and 0 bases at J, with 8 bases between. The CDR3 DNA reads TGTGCCAGCAGCTTAAGCTCGAACACCGGGGAGCTGTTTTTT. Its protein is CASSLSSNTGELFF.

This clonotype was seen only a few times. The chain couples TRBV21-1 to TRBJ2-3; the listed D gene, TRBD2, was not tested against the DNA. TRBV21-1 is designated a pseudogene. There are 16 residues in the CDR3. This CDR3 reads CANKLAGEGHTDTQYF. In DNA, the CDR3 is TGTGCCAACAAGCTAGCGGGTGAGGGGCACACAGATACGCAGTATTTT.

V gene TRBV6-6 combines with J gene TRBJ2-1, with 8 bases lining up with TRBD2. Germline assignment: CDR1 MNHNY and CDR2 SVGAGI (reference sequence). V lost 6 bases and J lost 7; bases outside the gene matches: 5. CDR3 length equals 13 residues. The CDR3, as DNA: TGTGCCAGCAGGAAGGGACTAGTTAATGAGCAGTTCTTC. It translates to CASRKGLVNEQFF.

The sample holds a few counts of this clonotype. J is TRBJ1-1 and V is TRBV5-1; D perhaps matches TRBD1 (5 bases). This CDR3 region has 13 residues. Looked up from germline, CDR1 is SGHRS and CDR2 is YFSETQ. The V and J ends lost 5 bases and 1 base respectively, with 9 bases between them. The CDR3 region has the DNA TGCGCCAGCAGTGGGGACGGGAACACTGAAGCTTTCTTT. This codes for CASSGDGNTEAFF.

The chain employs TRBV4-2 and TRBJ2-1; 8 bases agree with TRBD2. This CDR3 region has 15 residues. V lost 1 base to trimming and J lost 9 bases; unmatched junction nucleotides: 8. Per the germline V gene, CDR1 is LGHNA and CDR2 is YNFKEQ. The DNA of the CDR3 is TGTGCCAGCAGCCAAGGGGGTCAAGCGGGGGTTGAGCAGTTCTTC. Translation: CASSQGGQAGVEQFF.

The rearrangement uses TRBV3-1 and TRBJ2-2, with D perhaps matching TRBD2 (6 bases). Between the trimmed V and J ends, which lost 0 bases and 6 bases, there was a span of 11 bases. CDR3 length: 15 amino acids. Germline V gene data show CDR1 as LGHDT and CDR2 as YNNKEL (reference sequence). CDR3 DNA sequence: TGTGCCAGCAGCCAAGATTGGCGGGAAGCCGGGGAGCTGTTTTTT. Protein product: CASSQDWREAGELFF.

The table lists this clonotype with a few counts. The gene calls are TRBV9 and TRBJ2-6, with D perhaps matching TRBD1 (6 bases). Trimming cost V 5 bases and J 4 bases, with 10 bases left between them. Germline CDR1 and CDR2: SGDLS and YYNGEE. CDR3 length: 14 amino acids. The CDR3 DNA follows: TGTGCCAGCAGTGTGGGGGCCGGGGCCAACGTCCTGACTTTC. This sequence encodes CASSVGAGANVLTF.

This clonotype has at least ten counts. The V and J genes are TRBV9 and TRBJ2-5, with 8 bases lining up with TRBD2. Germline trimming cut 0 bases from V and 2 bases from J; bases unmatched to any gene: 0. The CDR3 sequence is 14 residues long. Germline V gene sequence: CDR1 SGDLS, CDR2 YYNGEE. CDR3 region: CASSVAGGQETQYF. The CDR3, as DNA: TGTGCCAGCAGCGTAGCGGGAGGGCAAGAGACCCAGTACTTC.

The rearrangement uses TRBV9 and TRBJ1-4; tentative D call: TRBD1 (5 bases). Trimming cost V 5 bases and J 0 bases, with 14 bases left between them. CDR3 length equals 16 residues. Germline CDR1 and CDR2: SGDLS and YYNGEE. CDR3 sequence: CASSPGRRATNEKLFF. The CDR3 region has the DNA TGTGCCAGCAGTCCGGGACGACGGGCAACTAATGAAAAACTGTTTTTT.

This chain uses TRBV20-1 with TRBJ2-1, with TRBD1 matching 9 bases. From germline, CDR1 is DFQATT and CDR2 SNEGSKA (reference sequence). V lost 5 bases and J lost 6; bases outside the gene matches: 11. This CDR3 is 15 amino acids long. In nucleotides, the CDR3 is TGCAGTGCTCCGAGTCCCGGGACAGGGAGCAATGAGCAGTTCTTC. This encodes CSAPSPGTGSNEQFF.

A few counts support this clonotype. The chain employs TRBV27 and TRBJ2-1, with 10 bases identical to TRBD2. In germline, CDR1 is MNHEY, CDR2 SMNVEV (reference sequence). V shed 6 bases, J shed 8 bases, and the junction held 4 bases outside the gene matches. This CDR3 comprises 13 residues. CDR3 residues: CASRLAGSDEQFF. DNA for the CDR3: TGTGCCAGCAGACTAGCGGGAAGCGATGAGCAGTTCTTC.

V gene TRBV12-3 or TRBV12-4 combines with J gene TRBJ1-5, with TRBD1 as a possible D gene (5 bases). V lost 3 bases and J lost 3, with 15 bases in between. The length of the CDR3 is 16 residues. The CDR3 protein is CASSFGGAGVNQPQHF. The CDR3 region has the DNA TGTGCCAGCAGTTTTGGAGGGGCGGGGGTCAATCAGCCCCAGCATTTT.

This clonotype showed up just a few times. The chain joins TRBV2 to TRBJ2-2; the D call may be TRBD1 or TRBD2 (6 bases each). Germline V gene sequence: CDR1 SNHLY, CDR2 FYNNEI. The CDR3 contains 17 residues. V was trimmed by 4 bases and J by 1 base, leaving 16 bases between them. The CDR3 coding sequence is TGTGCCAGCAGTGTTTACAGGGTGGGGGGGAACACCGGGGAGCTGTTTTTT. Protein product: CASSVYRVGGNTGELFF.